The clone carrying this T cell receptor beta chain has only one observation. Its antigen remains unknown. This record belongs to a study of long-term antiretroviral therapy in people with HIV. The content of samples before DNA extraction was roughly 0.95-11 million cryopreserved PBMC. Germline assignment: CDR1 MGHRA and CDR2 YSYEKL. This CDR3 comprises 13 residues. Trimming shortened V by 5 bases and J by 5 bases, and 9 bases separated the two germline ends. Survey-level immunoSEQ v3.0 assays were run. Assay used: immunoSEQ multiplex PCR; TCRdb lists only in-frame clones, some missing. The sample has 35,000 or so clones, around 85% seen once. Study-wide results and caveats: Repertoire composition at all time points was dominated by clones that had expanded before ART. Repertoires with HIV possessed tighter CDR3 length spans than those of controls. On ART adherence, viral resistance or therapy changes, no data were available.

The chain links TRBV4-1 to TRBJ1-4; D ambiguous. The sequencing used unsorted PBMCs, collected 2.2 years after starting antiretroviral therapy. This TCR derives from a man aged 18 to 35 with HIV. This CDR3 is CASSAYANEKLFF. CDR3 nucleotides: TGCGCCAGCAGCGCCTATGCAAATGAAAAACTGTTTTTT.